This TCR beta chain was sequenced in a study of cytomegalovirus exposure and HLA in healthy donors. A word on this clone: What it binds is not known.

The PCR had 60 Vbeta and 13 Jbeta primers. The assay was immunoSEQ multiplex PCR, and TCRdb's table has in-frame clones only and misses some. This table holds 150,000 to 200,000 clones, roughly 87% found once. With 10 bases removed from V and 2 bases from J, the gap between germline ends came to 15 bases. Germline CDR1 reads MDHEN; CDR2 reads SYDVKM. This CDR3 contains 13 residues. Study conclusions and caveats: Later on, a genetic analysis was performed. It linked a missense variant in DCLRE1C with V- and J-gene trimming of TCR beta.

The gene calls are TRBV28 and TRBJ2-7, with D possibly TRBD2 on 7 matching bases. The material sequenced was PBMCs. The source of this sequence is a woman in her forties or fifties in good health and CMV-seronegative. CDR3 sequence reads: CAIRRGATYEQYF. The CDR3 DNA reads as TGTGCCATCCGCCGGGGGGCTACCTACGAGCAGTACTTC.